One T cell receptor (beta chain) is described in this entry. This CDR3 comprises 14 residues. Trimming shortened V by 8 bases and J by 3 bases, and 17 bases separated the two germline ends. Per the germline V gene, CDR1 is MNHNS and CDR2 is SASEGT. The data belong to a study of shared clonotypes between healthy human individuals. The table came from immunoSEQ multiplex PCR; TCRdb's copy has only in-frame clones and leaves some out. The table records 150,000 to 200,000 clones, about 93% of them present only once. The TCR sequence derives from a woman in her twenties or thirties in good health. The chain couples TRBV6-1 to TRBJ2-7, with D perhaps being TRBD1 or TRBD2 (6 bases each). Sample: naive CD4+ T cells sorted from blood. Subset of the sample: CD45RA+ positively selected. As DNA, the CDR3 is TGTGCCAGCCGGGTAGGGGGGTCCGGCTACGAGCAGTACTTC. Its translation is CASRVGGSGYEQYF.